This record looks at one TCR beta chain sequence and its context. The antigen is undetermined. The sample comes from a study of T cell responses to AZD1222 COVID-19 vaccine. The wider study: Timing groups of about 4 and about 12 weeks for second doses were pooled.

The study's findings and limits: Regions 160-218 and 743-854 held dominance among vaccine-associated CD4 TCRs, which spanned spike. The peak T cell response came first, and repertoires were sampled only after it. Nearly half of spike-specific TCRs reportedly go after variant regions that carry no mutations.

Profiling relied on immunoSEQ multiplex PCR, and the TCRdb table lists in-frame clones only, not all of them. The sample lists approximately 110,000 clones, 88% occurring once. The V end was cut by 2 bases, the J end by 7 bases, with 9 bases between. This CDR3 comprises 13 residues. Germline CDR1 reads MNHEY; CDR2 reads SVGEGT. The sample was peripheral blood, taken on day 0 of AZD1222 vaccination. The sequence came from an adult in good health. The chain has TRBV6-2 or TRBV6-3 and TRBJ2-1; D is undetermined. CDR3 loop: CASSYLAPNEQFF. The CDR3 nucleotides are TGTGCCAGCAGTTACCTGGCTCCGAATGAGCAGTTCTTC.